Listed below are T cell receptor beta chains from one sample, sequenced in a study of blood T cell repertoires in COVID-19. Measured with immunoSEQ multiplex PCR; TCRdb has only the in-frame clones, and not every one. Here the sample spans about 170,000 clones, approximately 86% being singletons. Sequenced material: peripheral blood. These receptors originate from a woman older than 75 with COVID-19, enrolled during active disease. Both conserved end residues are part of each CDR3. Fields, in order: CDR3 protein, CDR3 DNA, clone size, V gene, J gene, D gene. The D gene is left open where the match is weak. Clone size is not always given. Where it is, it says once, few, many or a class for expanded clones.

CDR3aa: CASSLGMTSGTDIQYF
CDR3nt: TGTGCCAGCAGTTTAGGGATGACTAGCGGGACTGACATTCAGTACTTC
abundance: .
v_gene: TRBV28
j_gene: TRBJ2-4
d_gene: TRBD2

CDR3aa: CASREEGYTF
CDR3nt: TGTGCCAGTAGAGAGGAGGGCTACACCTTC
abundance: .
v_gene: TRBV6-5
j_gene: TRBJ1-2
d_gene: .

CDR3aa: CASMGGGSGANVLTF
CDR3nt: TGTGCCAGTATGGGAGGGGGCTCTGGGGCCAACGTCCTGACTTTC
abundance: once
v_gene: TRBV19
j_gene: TRBJ2-6
d_gene: .

CDR3aa: CASSLPPYNEQFF
CDR3nt: TGCGCCAGCAGCTTGCCTCCTTACAATGAGCAGTTCTTC
abundance: once
v_gene: TRBV5-1
j_gene: TRBJ2-1
d_gene: .

CDR3aa: CASSFEGTGGSSATEAFF
CDR3nt: TGTGCCAGCAGCTTTGAGGGGACAGGGGGCTCGTCGGCCACTGAAGCTTTCTTT
abundance: .
v_gene: TRBV7-3
j_gene: TRBJ1-1
d_gene: TRBD1

CDR3aa: CASSLRWGDTEAFF
CDR3nt: TGTGCCAGCAGCTTACGGTGGGGGGACACTGAAGCTTTCTTT
abundance: .
v_gene: TRBV7-2
j_gene: TRBJ1-1
d_gene: .

CDR3aa: CASSLPDQPQHF
CDR3nt: TGTGCCAGCAGTTTACCTGATCAGCCCCAGCATTTT
abundance: .
v_gene: TRBV28
j_gene: TRBJ1-5
d_gene: .

CDR3aa: CASSFRRGTGELFF
CDR3nt: TGCGCCAGCAGCTTTCGACGGGGCACCGGGGAGCTGTTTTTT
abundance: few
v_gene: TRBV5-1
j_gene: TRBJ2-2
d_gene: .

CDR3aa: CASSTGGESYEQYF
CDR3nt: TGCGCCAGCAGTACCGGCGGGGAGTCCTACGAGCAGTACTTC
abundance: .
v_gene: TRBV4-1
j_gene: TRBJ2-7
d_gene: .

CDR3aa: CASSLYRGDYNEQFF
CDR3nt: TGTGCCAGCAGTTTATACCGGGGGGACTACAATGAGCAGTTCTTC
abundance: .
v_gene: TRBV27
j_gene: TRBJ2-1
d_gene: TRBD2

CDR3aa: CASSLFLNTEAFF
CDR3nt: TGTGCCAGCAGCTTATTCTTGAACACTGAAGCTTTCTTT
abundance: .
v_gene: TRBV13
j_gene: TRBJ1-1
d_gene: .

CDR3aa: CATSLTQGVNEKLFF
CDR3nt: TGTGCCACCAGCCTGACTCAGGGGGTCAATGAAAAACTGTTTTTT
abundance: .
v_gene: TRBV15
j_gene: TRBJ1-4
d_gene: TRBD1

CDR3aa: CASSRGRLAGNEQYF
CDR3nt: TGTGCCAGCTCAAGAGGGAGACTAGCAGGGAACGAGCAGTACTTC
abundance: .
v_gene: TRBV18
j_gene: TRBJ2-7
d_gene: TRBD2

CDR3aa: CASSPGHSEQFF
CDR3nt: TGTGCCAGCAGCCCCGGTCACAGTGAGCAGTTCTTC
abundance: .
v_gene: TRBV9
j_gene: TRBJ2-1
d_gene: .

CDR3aa: CASSNLRQGKSTEAFF
CDR3nt: TGTGCCAGTAGTAACCTGAGACAGGGGAAGAGCACTGAAGCTTTCTTT
abundance: .
v_gene: TRBV19
j_gene: TRBJ1-1
d_gene: TRBD1

CDR3aa: CASSLSGPRYNSPLHF
CDR3nt: TGCGCCAGCAGCTTGAGCGGCCCCCGCTATAATTCACCCCTCCACTTT
abundance: .
v_gene: TRBV5-1
j_gene: TRBJ1-6
d_gene: .

CDR3aa: CASSFLLGGGQPQHF
CDR3nt: TGTGCCAGCAGTTTTCTACTCGGGGGAGGTCAGCCCCAGCATTTT
abundance: .
v_gene: TRBV2
j_gene: TRBJ1-5
d_gene: .

CDR3aa: CASSPGGSSSYEQYF
CDR3nt: TGCGCCAGCAGCCCAGGGGGCAGTAGCTCCTACGAGCAGTACTTC
abundance: .
v_gene: TRBV5-1
j_gene: TRBJ2-7
d_gene: TRBD1

CDR3aa: CASSWSNTIYF
CDR3nt: TGTGCCAGCAGTTGGAGCAACACCATATATTTT
abundance: .
v_gene: TRBV12-3/TRBV12-4
j_gene: TRBJ1-3
d_gene: .

CDR3aa: CASSLEGFYGYTF
CDR3nt: TGTGCCAGCAGCTTAGAGGGGTTCTATGGCTACACCTTC
abundance: .
v_gene: TRBV11-1
j_gene: TRBJ1-2
d_gene: .

CDR3aa: CASSSDTIRHYNEQFF
CDR3nt: TGTGCCAGCAGTTCGGACACGATTAGGCATTACAATGAGCAGTTCTTC
abundance: .
v_gene: TRBV5-4
j_gene: TRBJ2-1
d_gene: .

CDR3aa: CASSKLTVYGYTF
CDR3nt: TGTGCCAGCAGCAAGCTGACAGTCTATGGCTACACCTTC
abundance: .
v_gene: TRBV21-1
j_gene: TRBJ1-2
d_gene: .

CDR3aa: CASSLGPGDGYTF
CDR3nt: TGTGCCAGCAGCTTAGGGCCAGGGGACGGCTACACCTTC
abundance: .
v_gene: TRBV7-9
j_gene: TRBJ1-2
d_gene: .

CDR3aa: CASSQRSGAPWNTEAFF
CDR3nt: TGCGCCAGCAGTCAACGTTCGGGAGCGCCCTGGAACACTGAAGCTTTCTTT
abundance: .
v_gene: TRBV23-1
j_gene: TRBJ1-1
d_gene: .

CDR3aa: CASSFRDITRHEQFF
CDR3nt: TGTGCCAGCAGCTTCAGGGACATCACGAGACATGAGCAGTTCTTC
abundance: .
v_gene: TRBV7-9
j_gene: TRBJ2-1
d_gene: .

CDR3aa: CASSWTGGNSPLHF
CDR3nt: TGTGCCAGCAGTTGGACGGGGGGGAATTCACCCCTCCACTTT
abundance: .
v_gene: TRBV6-5
j_gene: TRBJ1-6
d_gene: .

CDR3aa: CASRPWSNHEQFF
CDR3nt: TGTGCCAGCAGGCCCTGGAGTAACCATGAGCAGTTCTTC
abundance: .
v_gene: TRBV28
j_gene: TRBJ2-1
d_gene: .

CDR3aa: CASSQGQGRYEQYF
CDR3nt: TGTGCCAGCAGCCAAGGACAGGGTCGGTACGAGCAGTACTTC
abundance: .
v_gene: TRBV3-1/TRBV3-2
j_gene: TRBJ2-7
d_gene: TRBD1

CDR3aa: CASSPGTGGTYEQYF
CDR3nt: TGCGCCAGCAGCCCCGGGACAGGGGGGACCTACGAGCAGTACTTC
abundance: few
v_gene: TRBV4-1
j_gene: TRBJ2-7
d_gene: TRBD1

CDR3aa: CASSFTGAYEQYF
CDR3nt: TGTGCCAGCAGTTTCACAGGGGCCTACGAGCAGTACTTC
abundance: few
v_gene: TRBV12-3/TRBV12-4
j_gene: TRBJ2-7
d_gene: TRBD1

CDR3aa: CASGVDSHYNSPLHF
CDR3nt: TGTGCCAGCGGAGTCGACAGCCACTATAATTCACCCCTCCACTTT
abundance: .
v_gene: TRBV5-4
j_gene: TRBJ1-6
d_gene: .

CDR3aa: CASSLDQDGPLEQYF
CDR3nt: TGTGCCAGCAGCTTAGACCAGGATGGGCCTCTCGAGCAGTACTTC
abundance: few
v_gene: TRBV11-2
j_gene: TRBJ2-7
d_gene: .

CDR3aa: CASSKGQASYNEQFF
CDR3nt: TGCGCCAGCAGCAAGGGACAGGCCTCCTACAATGAGCAGTTCTTC
abundance: .
v_gene: TRBV5-1
j_gene: TRBJ2-1
d_gene: TRBD1

CDR3aa: CASRTTAGEQYF
CDR3nt: TGTGCCAGCAGGACGACGGCGGGGGAGCAGTACTTC
abundance: .
v_gene: TRBV12-3/TRBV12-4
j_gene: TRBJ2-7
d_gene: .

CDR3aa: CASGAGPNTEAFF
CDR3nt: TGTGCCAGTGGGGCAGGTCCGAACACTGAAGCTTTCTTT
abundance: few
v_gene: TRBV6-5
j_gene: TRBJ1-1
d_gene: .

CDR3aa: CASRSPGTSSYEQYF
CDR3nt: TGCGCCAGCAGGTCCCCCGGGACTAGCTCCTACGAGCAGTACTTC
abundance: .
v_gene: TRBV5-1
j_gene: TRBJ2-7
d_gene: TRBD2

CDR3aa: CASSLDSQQPQHF
CDR3nt: TGTGCCAGCAGCTTGGACAGCCAACAGCCCCAGCATTTT
abundance: .
v_gene: TRBV7-8
j_gene: TRBJ1-5
d_gene: .